The text below deals with one T cell receptor (beta chain). What it recognizes is unknown. This entry belongs to a study of cytomegalovirus exposure and HLA in healthy donors. Study-wide results and limits: In vitro experiments confirmed that three CMV-associated chains were specific for CMV antigens. Reports showed the classifier diagnosing cytomegalovirus status with high specificity and sensitivity. A missense variant in DCLRE1C was later tied to TCR beta V- and J-gene trimming.

Amplification used 60 Vbeta primers and 13 Jbeta primers. Produced via immunoSEQ multiplex PCR; TCRdb's table is partial and in-frame only. The data hold 140,000 to 150,000 clones, with over 65% observed a single time. Germline CDR1 and CDR2: GTSNPN and SVGIG (reference sequence). This CDR3 spans 13 amino acids. The V and J ends lost 3 bases and 4 bases respectively, with 10 bases between them. The sequenced sample consisted of PBMCs. This TCR was sampled from a man between 40 and 49 years old in good health and CMV-seropositive. The rearrangement uses TRBV30 and TRBJ2-1; D possibly corresponds to TRBD2 (6 bases). CDR3: CAWSPDYYNEQFF. For the CDR3, the DNA is TGTGCCTGGAGCCCGGACTATTACAATGAGCAGTTCTTC.